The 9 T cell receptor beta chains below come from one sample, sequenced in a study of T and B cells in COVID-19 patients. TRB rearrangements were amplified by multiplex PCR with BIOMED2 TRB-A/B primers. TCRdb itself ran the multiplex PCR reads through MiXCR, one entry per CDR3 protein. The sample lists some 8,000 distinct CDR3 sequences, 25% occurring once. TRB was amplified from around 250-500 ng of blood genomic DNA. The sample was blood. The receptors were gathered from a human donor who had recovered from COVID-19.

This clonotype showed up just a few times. The CDR3: CASSPGQGTSGGYTF. The CDR3 DNA reads TGTGCCAGCAGTCCAGGACAGGGGACGTCTGGAGGCTACACCTTC. This chain joins TRBV6-2 or TRBV6-3 and TRBJ1-2, with TRBD1 identical over 9 bases. The CDR3 runs 15 residues. V trimming: 5 bases; J trimming: 8 bases; junction bases outside the gene matches: 12. Germline V gives CDR1 MNHEY, CDR2 SVGEGT.

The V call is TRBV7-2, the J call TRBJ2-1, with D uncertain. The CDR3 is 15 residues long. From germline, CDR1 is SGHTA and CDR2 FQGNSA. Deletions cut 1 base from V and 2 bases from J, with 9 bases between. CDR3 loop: CASSLGLSAYNEQFF. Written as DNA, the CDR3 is TGTGCCAGCAGCTTAGGCCTCTCGGCCTACAATGAGCAGTTCTTC.

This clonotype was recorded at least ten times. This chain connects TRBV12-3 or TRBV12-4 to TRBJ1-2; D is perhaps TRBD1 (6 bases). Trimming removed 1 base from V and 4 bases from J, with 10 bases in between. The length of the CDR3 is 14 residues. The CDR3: CASSLGEGVYGYTF. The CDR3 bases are TGTGCCAGCAGTTTAGGGGAGGGGGTCTATGGCTACACCTTC.

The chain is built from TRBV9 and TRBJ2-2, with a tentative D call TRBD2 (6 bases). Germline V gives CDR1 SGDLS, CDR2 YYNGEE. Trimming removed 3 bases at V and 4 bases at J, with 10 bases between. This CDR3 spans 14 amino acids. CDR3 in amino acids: CASSGGDFTGELFF. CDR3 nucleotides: TGTGCCAGCAGCGGGGGGGACTTCACCGGGGAGCTGTTTTTT.

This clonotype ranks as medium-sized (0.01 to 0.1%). The CDR3 loop reads CASGDEGGTYEQYF. Written as DNA, the CDR3 is TGTGCGTCGGGCGATGAGGGGGGAACCTACGAGCAGTACTTC. The chain uses TRBV19 and TRBJ2-7; D tentatively reads TRBD1 or TRBD2 (6 bases each). This CDR3 spans 14 amino acids. The V gene's germline CDR1 is LNHDA and CDR2 SQIVND (reference sequence).

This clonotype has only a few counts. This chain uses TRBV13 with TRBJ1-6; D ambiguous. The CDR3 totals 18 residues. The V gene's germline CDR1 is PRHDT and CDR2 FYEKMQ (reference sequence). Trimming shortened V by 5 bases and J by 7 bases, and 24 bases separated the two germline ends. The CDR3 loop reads CASSGRTDKIMGNSPLHF. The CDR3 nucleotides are TGTGCCAGCAGCGGGCGGACCGACAAAATTATGGGAAATTCACCCCTCCACTTT. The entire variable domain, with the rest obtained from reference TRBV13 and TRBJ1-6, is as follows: AAGVIQSPRHLIKEKRETATLKCYPIPRHDTVYWYQQGPGQDPQFLISFYEKMQSDKGSIPDRFSAQQFSDYHSELNMSSLELGDSALYFCASSGRTDKIMGNSPLHFGNGTRLTVT.

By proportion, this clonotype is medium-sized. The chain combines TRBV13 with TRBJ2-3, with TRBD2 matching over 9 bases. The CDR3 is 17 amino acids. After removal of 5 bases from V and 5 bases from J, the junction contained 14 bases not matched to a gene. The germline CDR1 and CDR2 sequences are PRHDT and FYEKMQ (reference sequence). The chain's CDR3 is CASSLKPGLAVVDTQYF. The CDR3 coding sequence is TGTGCCAGCAGCCTAAAACCGGGACTAGCAGTAGTAGATACGCAGTATTTT.

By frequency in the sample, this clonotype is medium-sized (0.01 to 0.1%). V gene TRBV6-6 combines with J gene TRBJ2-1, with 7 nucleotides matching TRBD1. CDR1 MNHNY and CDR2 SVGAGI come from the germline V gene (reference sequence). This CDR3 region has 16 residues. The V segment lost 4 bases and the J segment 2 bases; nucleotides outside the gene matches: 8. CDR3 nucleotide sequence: TGTGCCAGCAGTTCCGTGGGACAGCTAACCTACAATGAGCAGTTCTTC. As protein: CASSSVGQLTYNEQFF.

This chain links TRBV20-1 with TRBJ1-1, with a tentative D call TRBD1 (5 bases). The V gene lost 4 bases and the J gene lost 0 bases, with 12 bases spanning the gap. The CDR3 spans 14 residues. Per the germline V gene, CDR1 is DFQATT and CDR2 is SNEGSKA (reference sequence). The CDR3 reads CSATRGTMNTEAFF. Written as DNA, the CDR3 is TGCAGTGCTACGAGAGGGACTATGAACACTGAAGCTTTCTTT.